This record concerns one TCR beta chain sequence. The antigen is not known. This sample stems from a study of monozygotic twins with inflammatory bowel disease. General study findings and limits: Sharing of clonotypes with others was lower in IBD patients than in healthy twins, and this was especially so with disease activity.

A 6-nucleotide sample barcode was carried by the UMIs, which template switching added. TCRalpha and TCRbeta cDNA went through nested PCRs of about 15 and 9 cycles, two in total. For each CDR3 protein, TCRdb gives one entry from its re-call of the 5' RACE reads, without DNA. The sample totals fewer than 550,000 distinct CDR3 sequences. There are 15 residues in the CDR3. This chain joins TRBV12-3 or TRBV12-4 and TRBJ2-5; TCRdb proposes TRBD2, but this gene call is untestable without DNA. Sequencing was carried out using blood. The sequence was obtained from a human donor with ulcerative colitis or Crohn's disease, or a healthy co-twin of an affected twin (not recorded which). The CDR3 sequence is CASRPALGVEETQYF.